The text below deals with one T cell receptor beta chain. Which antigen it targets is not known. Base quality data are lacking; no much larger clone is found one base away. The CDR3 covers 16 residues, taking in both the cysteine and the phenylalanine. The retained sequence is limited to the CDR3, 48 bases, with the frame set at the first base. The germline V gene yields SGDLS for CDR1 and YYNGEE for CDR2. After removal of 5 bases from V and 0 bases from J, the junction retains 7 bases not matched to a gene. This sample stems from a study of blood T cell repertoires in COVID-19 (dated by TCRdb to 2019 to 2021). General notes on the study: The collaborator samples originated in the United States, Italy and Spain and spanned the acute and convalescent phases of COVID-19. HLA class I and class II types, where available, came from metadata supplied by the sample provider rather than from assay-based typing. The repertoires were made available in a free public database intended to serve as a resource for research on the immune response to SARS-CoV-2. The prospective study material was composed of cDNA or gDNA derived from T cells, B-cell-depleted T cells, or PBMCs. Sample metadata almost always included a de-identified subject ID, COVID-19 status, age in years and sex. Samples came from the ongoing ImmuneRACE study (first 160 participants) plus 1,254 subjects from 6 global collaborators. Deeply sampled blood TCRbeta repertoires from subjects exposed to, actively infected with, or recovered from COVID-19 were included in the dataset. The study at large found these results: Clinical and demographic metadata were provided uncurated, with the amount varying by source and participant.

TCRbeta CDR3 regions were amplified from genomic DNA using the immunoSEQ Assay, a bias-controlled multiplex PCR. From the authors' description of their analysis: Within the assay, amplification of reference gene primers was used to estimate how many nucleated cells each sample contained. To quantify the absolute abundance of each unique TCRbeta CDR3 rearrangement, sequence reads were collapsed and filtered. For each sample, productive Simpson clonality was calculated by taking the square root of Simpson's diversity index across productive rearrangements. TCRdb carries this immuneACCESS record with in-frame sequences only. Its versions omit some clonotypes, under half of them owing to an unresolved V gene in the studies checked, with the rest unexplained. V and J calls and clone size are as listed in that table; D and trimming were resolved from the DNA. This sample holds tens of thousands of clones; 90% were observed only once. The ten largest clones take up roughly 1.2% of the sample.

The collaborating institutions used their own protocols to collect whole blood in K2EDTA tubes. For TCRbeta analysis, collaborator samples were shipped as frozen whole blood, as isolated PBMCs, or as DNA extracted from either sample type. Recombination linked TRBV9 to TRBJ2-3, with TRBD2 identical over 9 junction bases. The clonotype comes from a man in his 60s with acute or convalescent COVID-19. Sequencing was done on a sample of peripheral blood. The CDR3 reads CASSALAGTSTDTQYF. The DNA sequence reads TGTGCCAGCAGTGCGCTAGCGGGGACTAGCACAGATACGCAGTATTTT.